Reported below is one TCR beta chain. Its antigen is currently unknown. These data belong to a study of cytomegalovirus exposure and HLA in healthy donors. Study overall: The approximately 110 validation repertoires used a platform that matched the one used for the 600 to 750 first-cohort repertoires, as a later analysis reported. Study outcomes and limitations: In vitro data verified a few CMV-associated chains as specific for CMV antigens. The classifier was said to identify cytomegalovirus status with high specificity and sensitivity. Subsequent analysis showed first-cohort TCR clusters tending to co-occur in about 110 validation repertoires.

Some clones are missing from TCRdb's copy, which holds only in-frame ones; the method was immunoSEQ multiplex PCR. Seen here are approximately 100,000 clones, around nine tenths observed once, and the top ten hold roughly 2.2%. V was trimmed by 1 base and J by 2 bases, leaving 12 bases between them. CDR1 MNHEY and CDR2 SMNVEV come from the germline V gene (reference sequence). CDR3 length: 16 residues. The sequence was collected from a woman under 30 in good health and CMV-seronegative. The rearrangement uses TRBV27 and TRBJ2-1; maybe TRBD1 (6 bases). The specimen sequenced was PBMCs. The CDR3 protein is CASSLYFTGTYNEQFF. CDR3 nucleotide sequence: TGTGCCAGCAGTTTATATTTCACAGGGACCTACAATGAGCAGTTCTTC.